The clone carrying this TCR beta chain was recorded once. Its target is unknown. Each donor gave approximately 9.1 milliliters of peripheral blood. Germline CDR1 SGHTA, CDR2 FQGNSA. The CDR3 has 14 residues. The source of the sample is a study of blood T cells in healthy people across ages. Whole-study findings and limits: With unsorted PBMCs, a conclusive comparison of naive versus antigen-experienced cells was not possible. Unknown CMV status may confound age-related changes in expanded clones. It was the long-lived donors that had more naive CD4+ cells and higher diversity than aged donors.

Using a J-beta primer mix together with a sample-barcoded 5' primer, a second PCR was run for about 6 to 11 cycles. A single record per CDR3 protein comes from TCRdb applying MiXCR to the 5' RACE reads. This table holds under 2,000,000 distinct CDR3 sequences, around 50% found once. The source material was blood. This TCR was sampled from a woman aged 35 to 49 in good health. The V call is TRBV7-2, the J call TRBJ2-1, with D possibly TRBD2 on 5 matching bases. The DNA end lines up better with TRBJ2-7; the J call may be wrong. CDR3 in DNA: TGTGCCAGCAGCATAGGACTGTCCTACAATGAGCAGTACTTC. Encoded protein: CASSIGLSYNEQYF.